Given below is one TCR beta chain in context. The antigen is not known. These data are taken from a study of CD8 T cells in ankylosing spondylitis. 5'-RACE, quantitative and with molecular barcodes, yielded the TCR beta libraries. TCRdb called the 5' RACE reads again in MiXCR, with one record for every CDR3 protein. The sample lists approximately 550,000 distinct CDR3 sequences, roughly 13% occurring once. Notes on the study in general: Previously reported in reactive arthritis synovial fluid and blood were some of the motif variants. Characteristic, it appeared, of ankylosing spondylitis blood was a TCR beta motif of roughly 8 highly homologous variants. The clones that were linked to disease were reported to be significantly enriched in matched synovial fluid samples from ankylosing spondylitis patients.

The germline V and J ends were trimmed by 6 bases and 1 base, with 15 bases remaining between them. CDR1 is DFQATT, CDR2 SNEGSKA, per germline (reference sequence). CDR3 size: 15 residues. The clonotype was recovered from a male donor with ankylosing spondylitis. The material sequenced was blood, either unsorted or a sorted T cell fraction (not recorded which). The V call is TRBV20-1, the J call TRBJ2-2; D is unclear. CDR3 residues: CSAPEHTKNTGELFF. The CDR3 region has the DNA TGCAGTGCACCTGAACACACGAAGAACACCGGGGAGCTGTTTTTT.